What follows are 27 T cell receptor beta chains derived from one specimen sequenced in a study of long-term antiretroviral therapy in people with HIV. The authors ran the immunoSEQ assay, v3.0, at survey level. Sequencing used immunoSEQ multiplex PCR; TCRdb keeps in-frame clones, though not all of them. The data show approximately 19,000 clones, with about 87% seen just once and 2.5% to 3.5% held by the top ten. Sequenced material: unsorted PBMCs, taken 2.6 years after starting antiretroviral therapy. The receptors shown here come from a woman in her forties or fifties with HIV.

The V gene is TRBV19, the J gene TRBJ2-2; 7 bases line up with TRBD1. From germline, CDR1 is LNHDA and CDR2 SQIVND (reference sequence). Trimming at V came to 8 bases and at J to 3 bases, leaving 6 bases not matched to a gene. This CDR3 contains 14 residues. CDR3: CASDYRGDTGELFF. The DNA for the CDR3 is TGTGCCAGTGATTACAGGGGTGACACCGGGGAGCTGTTTTTT.

The chain carries TRBV7-9 and TRBJ1-5; D ambiguous. Germline assignment: CDR1 SEHNR and CDR2 FQNEAQ (reference sequence). CDR3 length: 14 residues. V dropped 5 bases and J dropped 0 bases, with 8 bases sitting between them. CDR3 bases: TGTGCCAGCAGCCCCCTGGGTAGCAATCAGCCCCAGCATTTT. It codes for CASSPLGSNQPQHF.

This clone came up once. J is TRBJ2-1 and V is TRBV14; TRBD2 matches 10 bases. Unmatched junction bases numbered 8, after V lost 4 bases and J lost 8 bases. Per the germline V gene, CDR1 is SGHDN and CDR2 is FVKESK. CDR3 size: 15 residues. CDR3 loop: CASSRSGRAGDEQFF. CDR3 in DNA: TGTGCCAGCAGCCGGAGCGGGAGGGCCGGGGATGAGCAGTTCTTC. The whole variable domain, filled in from reference TRBV14 and TRBJ2-1, reads EAGVTQFPSHSVIEKGQTVTLRCDPISGHDNLYWYRRVMGKEIKFLLHFVKESKQDESGMPNNRFLAERTGGTYSTLKVQPAELEDSGVYFCASSRSGRAGDEQFFGPGTRLTVL.

The rearrangement uses TRBV7-2 and TRBJ2-2; 11 bases align to TRBD2. Germline assignment: CDR1 SGHTA and CDR2 FQGNSA. This CDR3 region has 15 residues. V lost 6 bases to trimming and J lost 7 bases; unmatched junction nucleotides: 7. In DNA form, the CDR3 reads TGTGCCAGCAGTTCTTCTAGCGGGAGGATCGGGGAGCTGTTTTTT. Encoded protein: CASSSSSGRIGELFF.

CDR3 nucleotides: TGTGCCAGCAGCTTCATTTCTGGGGATACGCAGTATTTT. Amino acid sequence: CASSFISGDTQYF. The V and J genes are TRBV13 and TRBJ2-3; unclear D gene. Between the trimmed V and J ends, which lost 3 bases and 6 bases, there was a span of 10 bases. The CDR3 consists of 13 residues. Germline V gene lookup returns CDR1 PRHDT and CDR2 FYEKMQ (reference sequence).

V and J are TRBV18 and TRBJ2-6; D is undetermined. Germline CDR1 KGHSH, CDR2 LQKENI. V lost 3 bases and J lost 1, with 7 bases in between. This CDR3 has 15 residues. The CDR3 nucleotides read TGTGCCAGCTCACCGGTTATTTCTGGGGCCAACGTCCTGACTTTC. This encodes CASSPVISGANVLTF.

This chain uses TRBV7-9 with TRBJ2-1; 10 positions match TRBD1. From germline, CDR1 is SEHNR and CDR2 FQNEAQ (reference sequence). Germline trimming cut 3 bases from V and 6 bases from J; bases unmatched to any gene: 2. The CDR3 length is 14 residues. The CDR3 here is CASSFGQGGNEQFF. CDR3 DNA: TGTGCCAGCAGCTTCGGACAGGGGGGCAATGAGCAGTTCTTC.

This chain links TRBV6-1 with TRBJ2-7; 7 bases are shared with TRBD1. The CDR3 is made up of 13 amino acids. Per germline, CDR1 MNHNS and CDR2 SASEGT. Trimming cost V 7 bases and J 3 bases; bases outside gene matches: 6. DNA of the CDR3: TGTGCCAGCACTCCGGGACAGCACTACGAGCAGTACTTC. It codes for CASTPGQHYEQYF.

The chain carries TRBV18 and TRBJ2-7; no clear D gene. The CDR3 totals 13 residues. Trimming shortened V by 2 bases and J by 4 bases, and 9 bases separated the two germline ends. The germline V gene has CDR1 KGHSH and CDR2 LQKENI. The DNA for the CDR3 is TGTGCCAGCTCACCAACAGACGATTACGAGCAGTACTTC. As protein: CASSPTDDYEQYF.

The chain joins TRBV6-1 to TRBJ1-5, with TRBD1 matching over 12 bases. The CDR3 is 15 amino acids. CDR1 and CDR2 from the germline V gene are MNHNS and SASEGT. Germline trimming cut 4 bases from V and 6 bases from J; bases unmatched to any gene: 4. CDR3 residues: CASSAGQGAVQPQHF. The CDR3, as DNA: TGTGCCAGCAGTGCGGGACAGGGGGCCGTTCAGCCCCAGCATTTT.

The J gene is TRBJ2-3, the V gene TRBV27; TRBD2 matches 11 bases. There are 19 residues in the CDR3. After removal of 5 bases from V and 6 bases from J, the junction contained 19 bases not matched to a gene. CDR1 MNHEY and CDR2 SMNVEV come from the germline V gene (reference sequence). The CDR3, as DNA: TGTGCCAGCAGTACACGACTAGCGGGAACCTCACCCGGGGAGGATACGCAGTATTTT. It is translated as CASSTRLAGTSPGEDTQYF.

This chain connects TRBV27 to TRBJ2-1, with D unresolved. V was shortened by 3 bases and J by 6 bases, with 3 bases between the two germline ends. This CDR3 is 11 amino acids long. Germline lookup yields CDR1 MNHEY and CDR2 SMNVEV (reference sequence). The CDR3 sequence is CASSLANEQFF. As DNA, the CDR3 is TGTGCCAGCAGTTTGGCCAATGAGCAGTTCTTC.

In the case of this clone: One junction end does not reproduce the germline sequence, and a read error may be involved. V is TRBV19 and J is TRBJ1-5; 7 positions match TRBD1. Germline CDR1 reads LNHDA; CDR2 reads SQIVND (reference sequence). There are 14 residues in the CDR3. The CDR3 loop reads CASSIKPRQGCLDF. The CDR3 DNA is TGTGCCAGTAGTATTAAACCCCGACAGGGTTGTTTGGATTTT.

J is TRBJ2-7 and V is TRBV2, with 16 bases matching TRBD2. Germline V CDR1 and CDR2: SNHLY, FYNNEI. The junction had 6 bases not matched to a gene; V was cut back by 4 bases and J by 6 bases. The CDR3 runs to 16 residues. This CDR3 is CASSVGLAGGLREQYF. As DNA, the CDR3 is TGTGCCAGCAGTGTGGGACTAGCGGGAGGGCTCCGCGAGCAGTACTTC.

The gene calls are TRBV29-1 and TRBJ2-7, with no clear D. This CDR3 comprises 13 residues. Trimming shortened V by 7 bases and J by 0 bases, and 13 bases separated the two germline ends. Germline CDR1 reads SQVTM; CDR2 reads ANQGSEA. The CDR3: CSAGPIGSYEQYF. The CDR3, as DNA: TGCAGCGCCGGACCCATAGGCTCCTACGAGCAGTACTTC.

In its sample, this clone was seen once. The genes are TRBV27 and TRBJ2-2; unclear D gene. Germline V lookup: CDR1 MNHEY, CDR2 SMNVEV (reference sequence). The CDR3 contains 14 residues. Deletions cut 6 bases from V and 1 base from J, with 9 bases between. CDR3 nucleotide sequence: TGTGCCAGCAGCCCTTTTGTGAACACCGGGGAGCTGTTTTTT. This sequence encodes CASSPFVNTGELFF.

V is TRBV10-3 and J is TRBJ1-2; 7 bases are a match to TRBD1. Germline-derived CDR1 and CDR2 are ENHRY and SYGVKD. V was pared by 0 bases and J by 4 bases, with 2 bases of the junction left unmatched. CDR3 length: 14 residues. The CDR3 DNA reads as TGTGCCATCAGTGAGTCGGCAGGGGGCTATGGCTACACCTTC. Translating it yields CAISESAGGYGYTF.

This clone was picked up one time. This chain connects TRBV6-1 to TRBJ2-7; TRBD1 agrees at 8 bases. The ends lost 7 bases at V and 5 bases at J; junction bases unmatched: 7. The CDR3 is 13 amino acids. The germline V gene has CDR1 MNHNS and CDR2 SASEGT. The CDR3 bases are TGTGCCAGCATCCAGGGGACAGGCAACGAGCAGTACTTC. The encoded protein is CASIQGTGNEQYF.

CDR3 DNA sequence: TGTGCCAGCAGCTTGAGGGGGGTAGAGGAGGGACACACCATATATTTT. It yields the protein CASSLRGVEEGHTIYF. The rearrangement joins TRBV5-6 to TRBJ1-3; maybe TRBD1 (6 bases). Trimming cost V 1 base and J 8 bases, with 19 bases left between them. CDR1 and CDR2 (germline): SGHDT, YYEEEE. The CDR3 totals 16 residues.

The J gene is TRBJ2-7, the V gene TRBV5-1; D is ambiguous. The CDR3 loop spans 12 amino acids. Trimming shortened V by 4 bases and J by 3 bases, and 8 bases separated the two germline ends. Per germline, CDR1 SGHRS and CDR2 YFSETQ. This CDR3 reads CASSQTDYEQYF. The CDR3 bases are TGCGCCAGCAGCCAGACCGACTACGAGCAGTACTTC.

As regards this clone: At one end the junction does not follow the germline gene, possibly because of a read error. The V and J genes are TRBV7-3 and TRBJ2-5; D gene unclear. The CDR3 contains 13 residues. From germline, CDR1 is SGHTA and CDR2 FQGTGA. Here the CDR3 DNA reads TGTGCCAGCAGCGTAACAAACCAAGAGACCCAGTACTTC. It translates to CASSVTNQETQYF.

The genes are TRBV28 and TRBJ2-6; D remains ambiguous. CDR3 length equals 15 residues. In germline, CDR1 is MDHEN, CDR2 SYDVKM. V lost 4 bases and J 1 base, leaving 8 bases between the germline ends. As DNA, the CDR3 is TGTGCCAGCAGTTCGGCGAGATCTGGGGCCAACGTCCTGACTTTC. Its protein product is CASSSARSGANVLTF.

The chain uses TRBV19 and TRBJ2-7, with a tentative D call TRBD2 (5 bases). V gave up 6 bases and J gave up 4 bases, with 19 bases separating them. The CDR3 covers 15 residues. Germline CDR1 is LNHDA and CDR2 is SQIVND (reference sequence). In DNA, the CDR3 is TGTGCCAGTAGCGGGCCCTCTACGGGAAAGTACGAGCAGTACTTC. Encoded protein: CASSGPSTGKYEQYF.

The V gene is TRBV27, the J gene TRBJ1-5; tentatively, D is TRBD1 (6 bases). Trimming took off 5 bases at V and 7 bases at J, with 12 bases between the two ends. Germline assignment: CDR1 MNHEY and CDR2 SMNVEV (reference sequence). The CDR3 has 13 amino acids. CDR3 residues: CASSQGGEQPQHF. As DNA, the CDR3 is TGTGCCAGCAGTCAAGGGGGGGAACAGCCCCAGCATTTT.

The chain recombines TRBV28 with TRBJ2-5; TRBD2 agrees at 7 bases. This CDR3 comprises 13 residues. CDR1 is MDHEN and CDR2 is SYDVKM in the germline V gene. Trimming took 8 bases from V and 5 from J; bases not matched to a gene: 8. CDR3 residues: CASCKGEGETQYF. For the CDR3, the DNA is TGTGCCAGCTGTAAAGGGGAGGGGGAGACCCAGTACTTC.

The rearrangement links TRBV7-8 to TRBJ2-2; D gene ambiguous. The CDR3 covers 15 residues. Trimming cost V 5 bases and J 1 base, with 11 bases left between them. Germline CDR1 reads SGHVS; CDR2 reads FQNEAQ. CDR3 residues: CASSDPLVNTGELFF. CDR3 nucleotides: TGTGCCAGCAGCGACCCACTGGTGAACACCGGGGAGCTGTTTTTT.

V is TRBV4-1 and J is TRBJ1-1; 11 positions match TRBD1. Germline trimming cut 5 bases from V and 2 bases from J; bases unmatched to any gene: 13. The CDR3 covers 18 residues. Germline CDR1 reads MGHRA; CDR2 reads YSYEKL. The CDR3 spells CASSGGTGGTLTNTEAFF. For the CDR3, the DNA is TGCGCCAGCAGCGGAGGGACAGGGGGAACACTTACCAACACTGAAGCTTTCTTT.